What follows are 22 T cell receptor beta chains derived from one specimen sequenced in a study of blood T cells in healthy people across ages. A second PCR, run for roughly 7 to 12 cycles, used a sample-barcoded 5' primer plus a J-beta primer mix. TCRdb analysed the 5' RACE reads with MiXCR anew, one entry per CDR3 protein. The top ten clones hold 20% to 25% of a sample with 1,800,000 or so distinct CDR3 sequences, roughly 43% of them seen once. Sequencing was performed on blood. These receptors all stem from a human donor in good health.

This clonotype was picked up a small number of times. CDR3 residues: CASRVRDRVSNEQFF. CDR3 nucleotides: TGTGCCAGCAGAGTCCGGGACAGGGTCTCTAATGAGCAGTTCTTC. This chain links TRBV12-3 or TRBV12-4 with TRBJ2-1; 9 nucleotides match TRBD1. The CDR3 is made up of 15 amino acids. The trim removed 6 bases at V and 7 bases at J, leaving 10 bases unmatched.

This chain uses TRBV5-1 with TRBJ2-1; 8 bases align to TRBD1. V lost 5 bases, J lost 12 bases, and 16 bases stayed unmatched. Germline V gene sequence: CDR1 SGHRS, CDR2 YFSETQ. The CDR3 sequence is 15 residues long. The CDR3 DNA is TGCGCCAGCAGAAACCGGACAGGGAGCTGCGGTGTGCAGTTCTTC. Its translation: CASRNRTGSCGVQFF.

This clonotype was seen only once. This CDR3 is CSASHAGGTDTQYF. In DNA, the CDR3 is TGCAGTGCTAGTCACGCAGGGGGCACAGATACGCAGTATTTT. V gene TRBV20-1 combines with J gene TRBJ2-3, with D possibly being TRBD1 (6 bases). This CDR3 has 14 residues. Germline-derived CDR1 and CDR2 are DFQATT and SNEGSKA (reference sequence). V shed 3 bases and J shed 1 base, with 11 bases lying between them.

This sequence joins TRBV2 and TRBJ1-1; D is undetermined. Trimming shortened V by 7 bases and J by 2 bases, and 23 bases separated the two germline ends. This CDR3 has 17 amino acids. The V gene's germline CDR1 is SNHLY and CDR2 FYNNEI. CDR3 coding DNA: TGTGCCAGCAACCAAATGATCGTCCCGGGTAGTAACACTGAAGCTTTCTTT. It specifies CASNQMIVPGSNTEAFF.

V gene TRBV20-1 combines with J gene TRBJ1-2; TRBD1 matches 7 bases. The CDR3 runs to 14 residues. Germline CDR1 is DFQATT and CDR2 is SNEGSKA (reference sequence). Losses at the gene ends were 1 base for V and 5 bases for J; bases not matched to a gene: 7. CDR3 DNA: TGCAGTGCTAGAGTATTGGGACAGCTGTATGGCTACACCTTC. Translation: CSARVLGQLYGYTF.

The table lists this clonotype with a few counts. The V call is TRBV24-1, the J call TRBJ2-1, with 7 bases lining up with TRBD1. The CDR3 covers 13 residues. V lost 5 bases, J lost 8 bases, and 5 bases stayed unmatched. Germline V gene sequence: CDR1 KGHDR, CDR2 SFDVKD. The CDR3 here is CATSGLQGYEQFF. CDR3 sequence (DNA): TGTGCCACCAGTGGTTTACAGGGGTATGAGCAGTTCTTC.

This clonotype was observed a handful of times. The rearrangement joins TRBV12-3 or TRBV12-4 to TRBJ2-5, with D possibly matching TRBD1 (7 bases). Trimming pared 4 bases from V and 5 bases from J, leaving 17 bases between. The CDR3 has 15 residues. The CDR3 spells CASSSDREVWETQYF. The CDR3 nucleotides are TGTGCCAGCAGTTCTGACAGGGAGGTGTGGGAGACCCAGTACTTC.

The V and J genes are TRBV7-2 and TRBJ1-5, with D unresolved. V lost 1 base and J lost 5, with 9 bases in between. CDR3 size: 14 residues. CDR1 SGHTA and CDR2 FQGNSA come from the germline V gene. The CDR3 DNA sequence: TGTGCCAGCAGCTTAGAGGTGCGGCATCAGCCCCAGCATTTT. Its protein is CASSLEVRHQPQHF.

Concerning this clonotype itself: Possible read error: a much larger clone is one base away. This chain links TRBV6-5 with TRBJ1-2, with 10 positions matching TRBD1. V gave up 2 bases and J gave up 5 bases; unmatched junction bases: 8. CDR3 length: 16 amino acids. The germline V gene encodes CDR1 MNHEY and CDR2 SVGAGI. The CDR3 loop is CASSYLVPGQGYGYTF. CDR3 sequence (DNA): TGTGCCAGCAGTTACCTTGTGCCGGGACAGGGGTATGGCTACACCTTC.

The chain uses TRBV7-2 and TRBJ2-5; 8 bases line up with TRBD1. The J segment lost 1 base and the V segment lost 5 bases, leaving 9 bases of the junction unmatched. Germline V gene data show CDR1 as SGHTA and CDR2 as FQGNSA. CDR3 length: 16 residues. Here the CDR3 DNA reads TGTGCCAGCAGCCTGGACAGGGTTCGTCTCCAAGAGACCCAGTACTTC. This sequence encodes CASSLDRVRLQETQYF.

This chain uses TRBV11-3 with TRBJ2-3; D remains ambiguous. Germline V gene sequence: CDR1 SGHNT, CDR2 YENEEA. Trimming took 2 bases from V and 3 from J, leaving 9 bases between them. CDR3 length: 14 residues. The CDR3 nucleotides read TGTGCCAGCAGCTTAATCGGTGTAACAGATACGCAGTATTTT. Protein product: CASSLIGVTDTQYF.

This clonotype was detected only a few times. The chain has TRBV28 and TRBJ2-7, with D tentatively TRBD2 (5 bases). The germline gives CDR1 MDHEN, CDR2 SYDVKM. V lost 3 bases and J 3 bases, leaving 9 bases between the germline ends. The CDR3 is 13 amino acids. Here the CDR3 reads CASSFVSGYEQYF. The CDR3 bases are TGTGCCAGCAGTTTCGTGAGCGGCTACGAGCAGTACTTC. The full variable domain, completed using reference TRBV28 and TRBJ2-7, is DVKVTQSSRYLVKRTGEKVFLECVQDMDHENMFWYRQDPGLGLRLIYFSYDVKMKEKGDIPEGYSVSREKKERFSLILESASTNQTSMYLCASSFVSGYEQYFGPGTRLTVT.

The chain has TRBV30 and TRBJ1-1, with 7 nucleotides matching TRBD1. With 3 bases clipped from V and 7 bases from J, the junction kept 5 bases outside the gene matches. The germline V gene encodes CDR1 GTSNPN and CDR2 SVGIG (reference sequence). CDR3 size: 12 residues. CDR3 region: CAWRGTEIEAFF. As DNA, the CDR3 is TGTGCCTGGAGGGGGACAGAGATTGAAGCTTTCTTT.

V usage is TRBV10-2 and J usage is TRBJ2-7, with D unclear. The J call may not be correct, given that the DNA end is closer to TRBJ2-5. This CDR3 region has 12 residues. Germline V gene sequence: CDR1 WSHSY, CDR2 SAAADI. The CDR3 reads CASRDPFETQYF. Here the CDR3 DNA reads TGCGCCAGCAGGGACCCGTTTGAGACCCAGTACTTC.

The chain recombines TRBV5-5 with TRBJ1-1; TRBD1 might be the D (6 bases). Trimming left V 4 bases short and J 1 base short, with 14 bases between. The CDR3 totals 15 residues. The germline gives CDR1 SGHKS, CDR2 YYEKEE (reference sequence). The CDR3 spells CASSLRTATNTEAFF. The DNA for the CDR3 is TGTGCCAGCAGCCTAAGGACAGCCACGAACACTGAAGCTTTCTTT.

This clonotype showed up just a few times. The gene calls are TRBV12-3 or TRBV12-4 and TRBJ2-1, with 8 bases matching TRBD1. This CDR3 has 15 residues. Trimming took 6 bases from V and 7 from J; bases not matched to a gene: 11. CDR3 amino acids: CASSKQRTGRNEQFF. The DNA of the CDR3 is TGTGCCAGCAGCAAACAAAGGACAGGGAGGAATGAGCAGTTCTTC.

This clonotype was seen a few times. This sequence joins TRBV7-2 and TRBJ1-2; the D is unclear. CDR1 is SGHTA and CDR2 is FQGNSA in the germline V gene. V lost 1 base to trimming and J lost 4 bases, with 7 bases between them. This CDR3 has 13 residues. The CDR3 DNA is TGTGCCAGCAGCTTAGAGGTCTTCTATGGCTACACCTTC. Translation: CASSLEVFYGYTF.

The chain employs TRBV5-5 and TRBJ2-5, with D possibly matching TRBD1 (6 bases). This CDR3 has 14 amino acids. V lost 4 bases and J lost 2, with 12 bases in between. Germline CDR1 and CDR2: SGHKS and YYEKEE (reference sequence). CDR3 region: CASSQGFQQETQYF. CDR3 nucleotides: TGTGCCAGCAGCCAGGGGTTTCAACAAGAGACCCAGTACTTC.

This clonotype was found a few times. The chain uses TRBV7-2 and TRBJ2-5; D gene ambiguous. Looked up from germline, CDR1 is SGHTA and CDR2 is FQGNSA. Trimming stripped 5 bases from V and 1 base from J, with 11 bases between. This CDR3 has 14 residues. CDR3 sequence: CASSLTSIQETQYF. In DNA, the CDR3 is TGTGCCAGCAGCCTAACGAGTATCCAAGAGACCCAGTACTTC.

The chain links TRBV12-3 or TRBV12-4 to TRBJ2-1; TRBD2 aligns across 9 bases. With 3 bases clipped from V and 8 bases from J, the junction kept 5 bases outside the gene matches. The CDR3 covers 14 residues. CDR3 amino acids: CASSLKRGVHEQFF. The DNA of the CDR3 is TGTGCCAGCAGTTTGAAGCGGGGGGTTCATGAGCAGTTCTTC.

Only a few counts were recorded for this clonotype. This chain links TRBV12-3 or TRBV12-4 with TRBJ1-5; possible D gene TRBD1, 5 bases. There are 15 residues in the CDR3. Trimming shortened V by 1 base and J by 2 bases, and 9 bases separated the two germline ends. CDR3 sequence: CASSLGGGRNQPQHF. The CDR3 DNA is TGTGCCAGCAGTTTAGGGGGGGGTCGCAATCAGCCCCAGCATTTT.

This chain uses TRBV7-2 with TRBJ2-6; 7 nucleotides line up with TRBD1. The CDR3 contains 20 residues. The V segment lost 5 bases and the J segment 0 bases; nucleotides outside the gene matches: 16. Germline V gene sequence: CDR1 SGHTA, CDR2 FQGNSA. In nucleotides, the CDR3 is TGTGCCAGCAGCCGACTCCCTGCTGACAGGGCGTTCTCTGGGGCCAACGTCCTGACTTTC. It is translated as CASSRLPADRAFSGANVLTF.